The 17 T cell receptor beta chains reported below all come from one sample, sequenced in a study of blood T cell repertoires in COVID-19. Assay: immunoSEQ multiplex PCR; the TCRdb copy retains only in-frame clones and omits some. The table records roughly 230,000 clones, 65% to 85% of them present only once. Sample: peripheral blood. The receptors derive from a man aged 45-60 years with active or convalescent COVID-19.

V is TRBV7-2 and J is TRBJ1-6; perhaps TRBD1 as D (5 bases). The CDR3 spans 14 residues. Germline V gives CDR1 SGHTA, CDR2 FQGNSA. V was clipped by 3 bases and J by 9 bases, with 12 bases between them. The chain's CDR3 is CASSFGGGGSPLHF. The CDR3 DNA is TGTGCCAGCAGCTTTGGAGGCGGGGGTTCACCCCTCCACTTT.

The rearrangement joins TRBV5-1 to TRBJ2-5; 9 bases match TRBD1. There are 16 residues in the CDR3. The ends lost 2 bases at V and 3 bases at J; junction bases unmatched: 8. The germline V gene has CDR1 SGHRS and CDR2 YFSETQ. This CDR3 reads CASSLQGAASKETQYF. As DNA, the CDR3 is TGCGCCAGCAGCTTACAGGGGGCGGCTTCAAAAGAGACCCAGTACTTC.

This chain joins TRBV7-6 and TRBJ2-5, with 10 bases that match TRBD2. The CDR3 runs to 15 residues. The germline gives CDR1 SGHVS, CDR2 FNYEAQ. V lost 5 bases, J lost 5 bases, and 8 bases stayed unmatched. The CDR3 loop reads CASSLLAGAGETQYF. CDR3 in DNA: TGTGCCAGCAGCCTGCTAGCGGGGGCGGGGGAGACCCAGTACTTC.

This rearrangement joins TRBV2 to TRBJ1-2; D uncertain. The CDR3 runs to 15 residues. Germline values: CDR1 SNHLY, CDR2 FYNNEI. Trimming stripped 7 bases from V and 4 bases from J, with 19 bases between. CDR3 residues: CASTTGEAAFYGYTF. The DNA of the CDR3 is TGTGCCAGCACCACCGGGGAGGCAGCTTTCTATGGCTACACCTTC.

The chain combines TRBV2 with TRBJ1-1; 7 bases agree with TRBD1. The CDR3 consists of 15 residues. V was pared by 3 bases and J by 1 base, with 5 bases of the junction left unmatched. Per germline, CDR1 SNHLY and CDR2 FYNNEI. CDR3 coding DNA: TGTGCCAGCAGTGATTACGGGACAGCGAACACTGAAGCTTTCTTT. It codes for CASSDYGTANTEAFF.

In its sample, this clone was seen a few times. The rearrangement uses TRBV7-2 and TRBJ2-7; 8 nucleotides match TRBD2. Germline V lookup: CDR1 SGHTA, CDR2 FQGNSA. J lost 4 bases, V lost 3 bases, and 14 bases had no gene match. The CDR3 sequence is 17 residues long. The CDR3 here is CASSFSGARDFLYEQYF. In DNA form, the CDR3 reads TGTGCCAGCAGCTTTAGCGGGGCCCGGGACTTCTTGTACGAGCAGTACTTC.

The chain recombines TRBV29-1 with TRBJ1-1; no firm D call. The germline V gene has CDR1 SQVTM and CDR2 ANQGSEA. V lost 6 bases to trimming and J lost 3 bases, with 17 bases between them. CDR3 length: 14 residues. The CDR3 sequence is CSVVSVRVDTEAFF. CDR3 DNA sequence: TGCAGCGTAGTATCGGTCCGTGTGGACACTGAAGCTTTCTTT.

The J gene is TRBJ1-2, the V gene TRBV4-1; 8 bases align to TRBD1. The CDR3 covers 18 residues. Germline-derived CDR1 and CDR2 are MGHRA and YSYEKL. The J segment lost 4 bases and the V segment lost 0 bases, leaving 13 bases of the junction unmatched. The CDR3 DNA reads as TGCGCCAGCAGCCAAGAGAGGGCTGTGACAGGGGACACCTATGGCTACACCTTC. Protein product: CASSQERAVTGDTYGYTF.

The V and J genes are TRBV6-1 and TRBJ2-3, with D possibly TRBD2 on 7 matching bases. This CDR3 comprises 16 residues. V was clipped by 2 bases and J by 0 bases, with 12 bases between them. Germline V gene sequence: CDR1 MNHNS, CDR2 SASEGT. The DNA for the CDR3 is TGTGCCAGCAGTGAATACGCGGGGGCGAGCACAGATACGCAGTATTTT. This sequence encodes CASSEYAGASTDTQYF.

This chain joins TRBV5-6 and TRBJ2-1; maybe TRBD1 (6 bases). V lost 3 bases to trimming and J lost 7 bases, with 14 bases between them. The CDR3 is made up of 14 amino acids. Germline values: CDR1 SGHDT, CDR2 YYEEEE. In DNA, the CDR3 is TGTGCCAGCAGCTACGGACAGATTTGGAATGAGCAGTTCTTC. It translates to CASSYGQIWNEQFF.

V and J are TRBV19 and TRBJ1-2; 7 bases align to TRBD1. CDR1 is LNHDA and CDR2 is SQIVND in the germline V gene (reference sequence). The CDR3 extends over 14 amino acids. Unmatched junction bases numbered 9, after V lost 7 bases and J lost 4 bases. The CDR3 loop reads CASTIRTGTYGYTF. The CDR3 nucleotides are TGTGCCAGTACCATCAGGACAGGAACCTATGGCTACACCTTC.

The J gene is TRBJ2-1, the V gene TRBV5-1; 7 nucleotides agree with TRBD1. The CDR3 has 13 residues. Germline-derived CDR1 and CDR2 are SGHRS and YFSETQ. V shed 4 bases and J 5 bases; nucleotides not matched to a gene: 3. CDR3 nucleotide sequence: TGCGCCAGCAGCCGGGACAGTCACAATGAGCAGTTCTTC. It translates to CASSRDSHNEQFF.

The chain carries TRBV10-3 and TRBJ1-4; a weak D match, TRBD1 (5 bases). Per germline, CDR1 ENHRY and CDR2 SYGVKD. There are 17 residues in the CDR3. The V end was cut by 3 bases, the J end by 0 bases, with 14 bases between. The CDR3: CAISDPDRAATNEKLFF. CDR3 DNA: TGTGCCATCAGTGATCCTGACAGAGCTGCAACTAATGAAAAACTGTTTTTT.

This clone was seen only a few times. The chain is built from TRBV7-9 and TRBJ2-1; 8 bases line up with TRBD2. Germline V gene sequence: CDR1 SEHNR, CDR2 FQNEAQ (reference sequence). The CDR3 sequence is 14 residues long. Trimming removed 5 bases from V and 6 bases from J; junction bases left unmatched: 6. DNA for the CDR3: TGTGCCAGCAGCCTTAGCGGGACTAGCAATGAGCAGTTCTTC. It codes for CASSLSGTSNEQFF.

This clone was found once. The V and J genes are TRBV4-2 and TRBJ2-5; 13 positions agree with TRBD2. CDR1 LGHNA and CDR2 YNFKEQ come from the germline V gene. This CDR3 has 17 amino acids. V lost 4 bases to trimming and J lost 4 bases; unmatched junction nucleotides: 9. CDR3 in amino acids: CASSPGTSGGGGETQYF. The CDR3 nucleotides read TGTGCCAGCAGCCCGGGCACTAGCGGGGGGGGCGGAGAGACCCAGTACTTC.

The chain couples TRBV18 to TRBJ2-1; tentatively, D is TRBD2 (5 bases). Deletions cut 0 bases from V and 7 bases from J, with 13 bases between. The CDR3 is 15 amino acids. Germline V CDR1 and CDR2: KGHSH, LQKENI. The CDR3, as DNA: TGTGCCAGCTCACCACCGAGTGTACCGGGGAATGAGCAGTTCTTC. Its protein is CASSPPSVPGNEQFF.

The V call is TRBV28, the J call TRBJ2-1; tentative D call: TRBD2 (6 bases). CDR3 length: 17 residues. Germline loops: CDR1 MDHEN, CDR2 SYDVKM. The germline V and J ends were trimmed by 2 bases and 0 bases, with 14 bases remaining between them. CDR3 DNA: TGTGCCAGCAGTTTAGGAGGGTGGATGAGCTCCTACAATGAGCAGTTCTTC. It encodes CASSLGGWMSSYNEQFF. The full variable domain, its missing parts supplied by reference TRBV28 and TRBJ2-1, is DVKVTQSSRYLVKRTGEKVFLECVQDMDHENMFWYRQDPGLGLRLIYFSYDVKMKEKGDIPEGYSVSREKKERFSLILESASTNQTSMYLCASSLGGWMSSYNEQFFGPGTRLTVL.